The rows below give T cell receptor beta chains drawn from one sample of a study of early T cells in non-severe SARS-CoV-2 infection. MiXCR was run by TCRdb on the 5' RACE reads, yielding one entry per CDR3 protein. Among tens of thousands of distinct CDR3 sequences listed, over 15% were seen once. The specimen was whole blood, collected at baseline. The receptors originated from an adult who was a healthcare worker with PCR-confirmed SARS-CoV-2 infection or an uninfected control (not recorded which). CDR3s include the opening cysteine and the closing phenylalanine or tryptophan. A D gene is named only where the DNA matches it firmly. Some rows mark clone size as missing; the rest say once, few, many or name a class of expanded clone.

>TRBV20-1|TRBD2|TRBJ2-7|many|14
CSALKSGRAGEQYF
TGCAGTGCTTTAAAGAGCGGGAGGGCCGGCGAGCAGTACTTC
>TRBV28|.|TRBJ1-1|few|15
CASSPIKGPNTEAFF
TGTGCCAGCAGTCCCATTAAAGGGCCGAACACTGAAGCTTTCTTT
>TRBV5-4|.|TRBJ2-3|few|14
CASSSGDFTDTQYF
TGTGCCAGCAGCTCCGGGGACTTCACAGATACGCAGTATTTT
>TRBV28|.|TRBJ2-1|.|14
CASRQRSSYNEQFF
TGTGCCAGCAGACAGCGGAGCTCCTACAATGAGCAGTTCTTC
>TRBV15|.|TRBJ1-4|once|16
CATSRVPGLTNEKLFF
TGTGCCACCAGCAGAGTCCCCGGCTTAACTAATGAAAAACTGTTTTTT
>TRBV7-8|TRBD1|TRBJ2-6|many|17
CASSPGQAYSGANVLTF
TGTGCCAGCAGCCCCGGACAGGCTTACTCTGGGGCCAACGTCCTGACTTTC
>TRBV6-5|.|TRBJ1-5|.|13
CASSSDGNQPQHF
TGTGCCAGCAGCTCAGACGGAAATCAGCCCCAGCATTTT
>TRBV3-1|TRBD2|TRBJ2-1|many|16
CASSQVGTSGYNEQFF
TGTGCCAGCAGCCAAGTCGGGACTAGCGGGTACAATGAGCAGTTCTTC
>TRBV12-3/TRBV12-4|TRBD2|TRBJ2-3|few|15
CASSVGLAGSDTQYF
TGTGCCAGCAGTGTTGGACTAGCGGGATCAGATACGCAGTATTTT
>TRBV20-1|.|TRBJ2-7|.|13
CSARKRDAFEQYF
TGCAGTGCTAGGAAAAGGGACGCTTTCGAGCAGTACTTC
>TRBV9|TRBD2|TRBJ2-1|.|17
CASSVGSSGSFYNEQFF
TGTGCCAGCAGCGTAGGAAGTAGCGGGAGTTTCTACAATGAGCAGTTCTTC
>TRBV20-1|.|TRBJ2-3|.|13
CSVARASTDTQYF
TGCAGCGTAGCGAGGGCTAGCACAGATACGCAGTATTTT
>TRBV5-6|.|TRBJ2-6|many|17
CASSFLRMVAGANVLTF
TGTGCCAGCAGCTTTCTTAGGATGGTGGCTGGGGCCAACGTCCTGACTTTC
>TRBV12-3/TRBV12-4|.|TRBJ2-1|.|12
CASSPTRVEQFF
TGTGCCAGCAGCCCCACTCGAGTTGAGCAGTTCTTC
>TRBV28|TRBD2|TRBJ2-3|few|15
CASRAAGEGTDTQYF
TGTGCCAGCCGCGCAGCGGGAGAGGGGACAGATACGCAGTATTTT
>TRBV27|.|TRBJ2-1|.|14
CASSLTGFNNEQFF
TGTGCCAGCAGCCTGACAGGATTTAACAATGAGCAGTTCTTC
>TRBV2|TRBD2|TRBJ2-1|once|15
CASTTERDRDNEQFF
TGTGCCAGCACCACTGAGCGGGATAGAGACAATGAGCAGTTCTTC
>TRBV5-4|.|TRBJ2-2|few|12
CASRLNTGELFF
TGTGCCAGCAGACTGAACACCGGGGAGCTGTTTTTT
>TRBV20-1|.|TRBJ2-2|few|12
CSTGRNTGELFF
TGCAGTACGGGACGCAACACCGGGGAGCTGTTTTTT
>TRBV9|TRBD2|TRBJ2-1|.|14
CASSVTGLVHEQFF
TGTGCCAGCAGCGTAACGGGACTAGTGCATGAGCAGTTCTTC
>TRBV12-3/TRBV12-4|.|TRBJ2-1|few|12
CASSFPGREQFF
TGTGCCAGCAGTTTTCCAGGGAGAGAGCAGTTCTTC
>TRBV6-2/TRBV6-3|.|TRBJ2-7|.|18
CASSYSTRLSQRGYEQYF
TGTGCCAGCAGTTACTCCACCCGACTAAGCCAGCGCGGGTACGAGCAGTACTTC
>TRBV15|.|TRBJ2-2|many|15
CATSSTDSHTGELFF
TGTGCCACCAGCTCCACCGACTCCCACACCGGGGAGCTGTTTTTT
>TRBV5-1|.|TRBJ2-3|.|14
CASSLREWSDTQYF
TGCGCCAGCAGCTTGCGGGAGTGGTCGGATACGCAGTATTTT
>TRBV27|.|TRBJ2-6|.|15
CASSLSWSGANVLTF
TGTGCCAGCAGTTTATCGTGGTCTGGGGCCAACGTCCTGACTTTC
>TRBV5-1|.|TRBJ2-2|few|11
CASASGRELFF
TGCGCCAGCGCCAGTGGGCGGGAGCTGTTTTTT
>TRBV11-2|.|TRBJ1-2|few|15
CASSLDYDQFYGYTF
TGTGCCAGCAGCTTAGACTATGATCAGTTCTATGGCTACACCTTC
>TRBV7-9|.|TRBJ2-7|.|13
CASSPPDSYEQYF
TGTGCCAGCAGCCCGCCGGACAGTTACGAGCAGTACTTC
>TRBV30|.|TRBJ1-1|many|14
CANQNSAPTTEAFF
TGTGCCAACCAAAACAGTGCCCCCACCACTGAAGCTTTCTTT
>TRBV11-2|TRBD2|TRBJ2-1|few|15
CASNPEGLAANEQFF
TGTGCCAGCAATCCCGAGGGGCTAGCGGCAAATGAGCAGTTCTTC
>TRBV5-1|.|TRBJ2-7|.|14
CASSLGLLPAEQYF
TGCGCCAGCAGCTTGGGACTCCTCCCGGCCGAGCAGTACTTC
>TRBV20-1|TRBD2|TRBJ2-1|many|14
CSATLTSGRYEQFF
TGCAGTGCAACGCTAACTAGCGGGAGATATGAGCAGTTCTTC
>TRBV6-1|.|TRBJ1-3|.|17
CASKKLPQLSSGNTIYF
TGTGCCAGCAAAAAGCTCCCACAACTATCCTCTGGAAACACCATATATTTT
>TRBV29-1|.|TRBJ2-1|many|11
CSAGPHDEQFF
TGCAGCGCCGGACCTCACGATGAGCAGTTCTTC